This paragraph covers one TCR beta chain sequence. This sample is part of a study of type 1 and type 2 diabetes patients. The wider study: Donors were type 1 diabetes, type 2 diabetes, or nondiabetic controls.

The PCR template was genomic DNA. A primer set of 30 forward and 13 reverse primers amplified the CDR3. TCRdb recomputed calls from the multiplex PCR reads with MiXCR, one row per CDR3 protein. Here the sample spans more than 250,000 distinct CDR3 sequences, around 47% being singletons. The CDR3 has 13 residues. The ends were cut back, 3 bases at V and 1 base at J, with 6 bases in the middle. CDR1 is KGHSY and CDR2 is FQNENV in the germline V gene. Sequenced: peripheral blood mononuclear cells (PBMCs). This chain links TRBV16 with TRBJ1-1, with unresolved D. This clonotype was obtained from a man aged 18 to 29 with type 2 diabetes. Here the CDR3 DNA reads TGTGCCAGCAGCCAGTGGGGGAACACTGAAGCTTTCTTT. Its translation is CASSQWGNTEAFF.